This T cell receptor beta chain emerged from a study of PD-L1 blockade in urothelial cancer. About the research overall: Once treatment had started, blood was analyzed at 3 weeks (second dose) and again at 6 weeks.

Specified time point: pretreatment peripheral blood. The study enrolled patients with locally advanced or metastatic urothelial carcinoma. This CDR3 region has 17 residues. V was clipped by 0 bases and J by 7 bases; unmatched bases: 12. Germline V gene sequence: CDR1 MGHDK, CDR2 SYGVNS. This table comes from immunoSEQ multiplex PCR, and its TCRdb copy is limited to in-frame clones, with some not included. The table has 50,000 to 55,000 clones, about three quarters seen once. In this sample, this clone turned up a few times. The sequenced sample was PBMCs, obtained around atezolizumab (anti-PD-L1) treatment. This clonotype was obtained from a man between 70 and 80 years old with urothelial cancer. The genes are TRBV25-1 and TRBJ2-1; 7 bases agree with TRBD2. CDR3 loop: CASSEYSGFLLNNEQFF. CDR3 coding DNA: TGTGCCAGCAGTGAATATAGCGGGTTTCTGCTAAATAATGAGCAGTTCTTC.